One sample yielded the 13 T cell receptor beta chains listed below, sequenced in a study of CD8 T cells in Susac syndrome. Random hexamers primed reverse transcription of about 0.5 to 1 ug RNA. TCRdb processed the immunoSEQ multiplex PCR reads anew with MiXCR; each CDR3 protein has one entry. The sample lists about 140,000 distinct CDR3 sequences; approximately 95% were seen once. The sample comprised CD8+ T cells from PBMCs. The receptor source for this set is a human donor in good health.

The gene calls are TRBV29-1 and TRBJ2-3; 8 bases are shared with TRBD2. Germline loops: CDR1 SQVTM, CDR2 ANQGSEA. V was clipped by 3 bases and J by 13 bases; unmatched bases: 9. CDR3 length: 12 residues. The CDR3 here is CSVERSAGEEYF. For the CDR3, the DNA is TGCAGCGTTGAGAGGTCAGCGGGAGAGGAGTATTTT.

V is TRBV20-1 and J is TRBJ2-7; the D call may be TRBD1 or TRBD2 (5 bases each). Germline V gene lookup returns CDR1 DFQATT and CDR2 SNEGSKA (reference sequence). V gave up 6 bases and J gave up 9 bases, with 15 bases separating them. CDR3 size: 11 residues. CDR3 loop: CSAPLGRAQYF. Here the CDR3 DNA reads TGCAGTGCCCCCCTGGGACGGGCGCAGTACTTC.

This chain uses TRBV9 with TRBJ2-7; possibly TRBD1 or TRBD2 for D (5 bases each). Germline V lookup: CDR1 SGDLS, CDR2 YYNGEE. The CDR3 spans 15 residues. V was cut by 0 bases and J by 4 bases, with 14 bases left in between. The CDR3 loop reads CASSVGVFEGYEQYF. The DNA for the CDR3 is TGTGCCAGCAGCGTAGGGGTATTCGAGGGGTACGAGCAGTACTTC.

This clonotype has more than one count but fewer than ten. The J gene is TRBJ2-7, the V gene TRBV28; possibly TRBD2 for D (5 bases). CDR1 and CDR2 (germline): MDHEN, SYDVKM. V gave up 3 bases and J gave up 3 bases, with 9 bases separating them. This CDR3 is 13 amino acids long. The DNA for the CDR3 is TGTGCCAGCAGTTTTACTCGGGGCTACGAGCAGTACTTC. It specifies CASSFTRGYEQYF.

The V and J genes are TRBV7-8 and TRBJ2-3; D is uncertain. Per the germline V gene, CDR1 is SGHVS and CDR2 is FQNEAQ. The CDR3 consists of 13 residues. Trimming removed 5 bases at V and 5 bases at J, with 11 bases between. CDR3 sequence: CASSPGYRDTQYF. CDR3 coding DNA: TGTGCCAGCAGCCCAGGATACAGAGATACGCAGTATTTT. The variable domain in full, with the rest retrieved from reference TRBV7-8 and TRBJ2-3, is GAGVSQSPRYKVAKRGQDVALRCDPISGHVSLFWYQQALGQGPEFLTYFQNEAQLDKSGLPSDRFFAERPEGSVSTLKIQRTQQEDSAVYLCASSPGYRDTQYFGPGTRLTVL.

The CDR3 nucleotides read TGCAGCGTTGCGGGGTGGGGCACTGAAGCTTTCTTT. Protein sequence: CSVAGWGTEAFF. V and J are TRBV29-1 and TRBJ1-1, with D hard to call. Between the trimmed V and J ends, which lost 4 bases and 4 bases, there was a span of 10 bases. Germline V gene data show CDR1 as SQVTM and CDR2 as ANQGSEA. The CDR3 loop spans 12 amino acids.

This chain links TRBV6-2 or TRBV6-3 with TRBJ2-7; tentatively, D is TRBD2 (5 bases). V gave up 6 bases and J gave up 6 bases, with 18 bases separating them. The CDR3 has 14 residues. Looked up from germline, CDR1 is MNHEY and CDR2 is SVGEGT. This chain's CDR3 is CASSPMWVGGEQYF. In DNA form, the CDR3 reads TGTGCCAGCAGCCCCATGTGGGTAGGAGGCGAGCAGTACTTC.

The rearrangement joins TRBV30 to TRBJ2-1, with D unclear. CDR1 is GTSNPN, CDR2 SVGIG, per germline (reference sequence). This CDR3 spans 16 amino acids. Trimming shortened V by 0 bases and J by 0 bases, and 12 bases separated the two germline ends. The CDR3 DNA follows: TGTGCCTGGAGTGTGAACGTTCTTAGCTCCTACAATGAGCAGTTCTTC. This codes for CAWSVNVLSSYNEQFF.

V usage is TRBV30 and J usage is TRBJ1-1, with D perhaps TRBD1 (5 bases). The ends were cut back, 4 bases at V and 0 bases at J, with 9 bases in the middle. Germline CDR1 GTSNPN, CDR2 SVGIG (reference sequence). This CDR3 region has 13 residues. The CDR3 region has the DNA TGTGCCTGGAACGGGGGGATGAACACTGAAGCTTTCTTT. Its translation: CAWNGGMNTEAFF.

This clonotype was recorded only once. This chain connects TRBV29-1 to TRBJ2-2; TRBD2 matches 7 bases. Trimming took 6 bases from V and 8 from J; bases not matched to a gene: 6. The CDR3 consists of 12 residues. Germline lookup yields CDR1 SQVTM and CDR2 ANQGSEA. Written as DNA, the CDR3 is TGCAGCGTGCGGACTAGTGATGGGGAGCTGTTTTTT. Its protein product is CSVRTSDGELFF.

The genes are TRBV9 and TRBJ2-1; D might be TRBD1 or TRBD2, each matching 6 bases. V was clipped by 3 bases and J by 8 bases, with 18 bases between them. Germline CDR1 SGDLS, CDR2 YYNGEE. The CDR3 is 15 amino acids. In nucleotides, the CDR3 is TGTGCCAGCAGCGCTGGGGACTTGGGGGGCTATGAGCAGTTCTTC. It translates to CASSAGDLGGYEQFF.

This chain joins TRBV27 and TRBJ2-1; 7 nucleotides align to TRBD1. V lost 5 bases, J lost 12 bases, and 7 bases stayed unmatched. From germline, CDR1 is MNHEY and CDR2 SMNVEV (reference sequence). The CDR3 consists of 12 residues. The CDR3 here is CASSETGSGQFF. The CDR3 region has the DNA TGTGCCAGCAGTGAGACAGGGTCTGGGCAGTTCTTC.

This clonotype appeared a few times. This rearrangement joins TRBV15 to TRBJ1-5; D is unresolved. The CDR3 consists of 14 residues. Germline V gives CDR1 LNHNV, CDR2 YYDKDF (reference sequence). Deletions cut 0 bases from V and 4 bases from J, with 7 bases between. The CDR3 sequence: CATSRDRGNQPQHF. In DNA, the CDR3 is TGTGCCACCAGCAGAGATCGAGGTAATCAGCCCCAGCATTTT.